This T cell receptor beta chain was recovered during a study of blood T cells in healthy people across ages (dated by TCRdb to the mid-2010s). About the investigation overall: In model experiments, roughly one uniquely barcoded TCR beta cDNA molecule per two T cells was captured by template switching. The study measured age-related changes in TCR beta repertoire diversity using deep sequencing normalized with unique cDNA molecular identifiers. Four age groups were formed from the donors: young (average around 15 years), middle-aged (around 41), aged (more than 55) and long-lived (less than 85). Donors of different ages were randomly distributed across sequencing lanes to avoid experimental bias. The study analyzed two additional independent replicas of 1 million unique cDNA reads from the same blood draw for two donors, one aged 18 to 29 and one aged 80 or older. The paper as a whole reports these results and caveats: Observed TCR beta diversity per million T cells fell roughly linearly with age, and a significant reduction was already apparent by age around 44. Compared with the aged group, the long-lived group had more naive CD4+ T cells, fewer expanded clones and increased TCR diversity, suggesting age selection. Conclusive comparison of naive and antigen-experienced compartments was prevented by the profiling of bulk unsorted PBMCs. Estimates of total diversity based on one million sequenced T cells were regarded as lower bounds and as underestimates. The CMV infection status of donors was not known, potentially confounding age-related changes in expanded clonotypes. Observed TCR beta diversity correlated strongly with the percentage of naive T cells measured by flow cytometry.

The approximately 40 donors, aged about 6 to 100 years, were systemically healthy Caucasian individuals from Russia. Each donor gave about 10 milliliters of peripheral blood, drawn into EDTA-treated Vacutainer tubes. Ficoll-Paque density-gradient centrifugation was used to isolate PBMCs, with at least 6.5 million per sample. Trizol reagent was used to extract total RNA from PBMCs, with at least 6 micrograms per sample. For every donor, flow cytometry on a PBMC aliquot measured the percentage of naive CD45RAhigh/CD27high T cells. Via the germline V gene, CDR1 is SGHTA and CDR2 FQGNSA. The CDR3 runs 14 residues from the cysteine to the phenylalanine. Left in the record is the CDR3 DNA by itself, 42 bases read in frame from the first base. Unmatched junction bases come to 3, with V trimmed by 4 bases and J by 4 bases. Libraries came from 5' RACE. A second PCR of roughly 6 to 12 cycles was performed with a sample-barcoded 5' primer and a J-beta primer mix. A template-switch 5' adaptor carrying 12 random nucleotides introduced a unique molecular identifier onto each TCR beta cDNA molecule. Each sample yielded at least 2.5 million CDR3-containing paired-end reads. First-strand cDNA was synthesized from all RNA with the Mint cDNA synthesis kit, primed by a TRBC-specific oligonucleotide. All cDNA was treated with uracil-DNA glycosylase and then went through a first 18-cycle PCR with the universal primers M1SS and BC2_uni_R. Turning to the authors' computational methods: For normalization, 1 million high-quality reads were randomly selected from each sample, with every read carrying a distinct molecular identifier. Reads with shared molecular identifiers were discarded instead of being binned into consensus sequences. MiTCR, set to a Q25 quality threshold and the strictest error-elimination algorithm, was used for CDR3 identification, clonotype clustering and error correction. A nonparametric unseen species model using Euler transformation provided a lower-bound estimate of total TCR beta diversity. TCRdb's own reprocessing of the public reads used fastp at Q25 and MiXCR and kept productive beta chains. CDR3 protein duplicates are merged, each entry listing the most common genes and DNA. The authors' filters were not applied to this entry. This sample lists fewer than 2 million distinct CDR3 sequences; 30% to 40% were detected once. The top ten clonotypes cover roughly 23% of the sample.

Concerning this clonotype itself: Its target antigen remains unknown. Nothing much larger sits one base from this clone, and base qualities are not available.

The sample comprised blood. The source of this sequence is a human donor in good health. The chain links TRBV7-2 with TRBJ1-1; TRBD1 lines up with 10 middle nucleotides. The CDR3 region: CASSWGQGITEAFF. The DNA sequence reads TGTGCCAGCAGCTGGGGACAGGGGATCACTGAAGCTTTCTTT.